The T cell receptor beta chain described here comes from a study of T cells in Graves' hyperthyroidism and ophthalmopathy. What was amplified from RNA transcripts were TCR beta CDR3 regions. Initially, a first-round RT-PCR of the TCR CDR3 employed the HTBI primer set. In TCRdb, the multiplex PCR reads were re-called with MiXCR into one record per CDR3 protein. The repertoire holds about 400,000 distinct CDR3 sequences, with approximately 25% as singletons. The ends lost 6 bases at V and 8 bases at J; junction bases unmatched: 10. Germline V gene lookup returns CDR1 MDHEN and CDR2 SYDVKM. The CDR3 has 15 residues.

The chain carries TRBV28 and TRBJ2-1; 10 bases agree with TRBD1. The clonotype was recovered from a man between 45 and 60 years old with Graves' hyperthyroidism. Sequencing was carried out using blood. The CDR3, as DNA: TGTGCCAGCAGCACCCCGGGGACAGGGGTCCATGAGCAGTTCTTC. Translated, it gives CASSTPGTGVHEQFF.